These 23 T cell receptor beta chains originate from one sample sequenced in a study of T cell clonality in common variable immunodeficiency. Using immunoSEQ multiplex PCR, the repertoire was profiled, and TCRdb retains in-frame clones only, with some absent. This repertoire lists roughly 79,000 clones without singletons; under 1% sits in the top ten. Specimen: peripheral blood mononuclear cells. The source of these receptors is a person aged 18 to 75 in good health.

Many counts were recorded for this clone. The covered CDR3 bases are TGCGCCAGCAGCCTCCAAGGGCGTGAAAAA. Translating gives CASSLQGREK. The whole CDR3 region reads CASSLQGREKLFF. This chain joins TRBV5-1 and TRBJ1-4; no clear D gene. The CDR3 end falls 3 residues outside the read, so it is completed with the germline J gene. Germline values: CDR1 SGHRS, CDR2 YFSETQ. V dropped 4 bases and J dropped 7 bases, with 11 bases sitting between them. The CDR3 sequence is 13 residues long.

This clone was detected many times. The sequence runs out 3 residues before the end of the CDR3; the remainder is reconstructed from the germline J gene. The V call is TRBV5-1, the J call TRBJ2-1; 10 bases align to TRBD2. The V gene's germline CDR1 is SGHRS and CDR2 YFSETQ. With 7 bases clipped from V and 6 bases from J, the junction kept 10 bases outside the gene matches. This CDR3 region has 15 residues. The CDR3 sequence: CASAEHGLAVNEQFF. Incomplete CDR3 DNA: TGCGCCAGCGCCGAGCATGGACTAGCGGTCAATGAG.

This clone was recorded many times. The covered CDR3 bases are TGCAGCGCCAGACAGTACAATGAG. Protein: CSARQYNE. The whole CDR3 protein reads CSARQYNEQFF. The chain employs TRBV29-1 and TRBJ2-1, with D possibly being TRBD1 (5 bases). The read falls 3 residues short of the CDR3 end, and the missing part is taken from the germline J gene. Trimming removed 7 bases at V and 4 bases at J, with 8 bases between. The CDR3 sequence is 11 residues long. Germline V lookup: CDR1 SQVTM, CDR2 ANQGSEA.

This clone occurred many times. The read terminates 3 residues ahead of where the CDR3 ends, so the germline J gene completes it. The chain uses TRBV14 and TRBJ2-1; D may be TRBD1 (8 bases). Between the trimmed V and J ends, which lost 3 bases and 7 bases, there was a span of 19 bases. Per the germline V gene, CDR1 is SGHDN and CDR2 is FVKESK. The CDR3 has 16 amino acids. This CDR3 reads CASSQRGQGARNEQFF. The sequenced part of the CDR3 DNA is TGTGCCAGCAGCCAGCGGGGGCAGGGGGCTCGGAATGAG.

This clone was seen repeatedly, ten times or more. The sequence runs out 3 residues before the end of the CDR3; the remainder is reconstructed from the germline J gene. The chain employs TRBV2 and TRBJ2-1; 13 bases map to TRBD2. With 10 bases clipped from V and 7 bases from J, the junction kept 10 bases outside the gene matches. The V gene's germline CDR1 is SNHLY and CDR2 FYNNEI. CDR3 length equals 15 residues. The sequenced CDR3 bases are TGTGCCAACTTACTAGCGGGAGGGCCTAGGAATGAG. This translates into CANLLAGGPRNE. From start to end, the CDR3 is CANLLAGGPRNEQFF. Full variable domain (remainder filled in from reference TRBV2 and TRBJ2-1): EPEVTQTPSHQVTQMGQEVILRCVPISNHLYFYWYRQILGQKVEFLVSFYNNEISEKSEIFDDQFSVERPDGSNFTLKIRSTKLEDSAMYFCANLLAGGPRNEQFFGPGTRLTVL.

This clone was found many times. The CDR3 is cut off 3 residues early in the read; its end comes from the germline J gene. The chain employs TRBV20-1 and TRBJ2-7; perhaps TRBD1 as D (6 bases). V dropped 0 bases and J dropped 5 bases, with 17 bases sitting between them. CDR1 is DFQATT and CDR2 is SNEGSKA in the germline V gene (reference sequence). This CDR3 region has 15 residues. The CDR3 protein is CSARDDRDTADEQYF. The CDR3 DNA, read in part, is TGCAGTGCTAGAGATGACCGGGACACGGCCGACGAG.

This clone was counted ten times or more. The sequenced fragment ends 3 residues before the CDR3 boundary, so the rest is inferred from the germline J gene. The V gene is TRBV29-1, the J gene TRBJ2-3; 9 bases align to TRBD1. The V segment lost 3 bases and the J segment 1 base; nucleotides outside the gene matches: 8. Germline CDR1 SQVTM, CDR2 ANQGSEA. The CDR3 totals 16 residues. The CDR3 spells CSVEGTGNGGTDTQYF. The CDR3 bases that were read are TGCAGCGTTGAGGGGACAGGGAATGGGGGCACAGATACG.

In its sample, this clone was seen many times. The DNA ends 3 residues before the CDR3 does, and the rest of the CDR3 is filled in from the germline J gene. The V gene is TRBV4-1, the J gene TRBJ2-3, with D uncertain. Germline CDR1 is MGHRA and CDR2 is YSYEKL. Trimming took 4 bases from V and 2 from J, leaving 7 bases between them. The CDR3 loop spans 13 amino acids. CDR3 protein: CASSPRLTDTQYF. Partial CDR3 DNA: TGCGCCAGCAGCCCGAGACTCACAGATACG.

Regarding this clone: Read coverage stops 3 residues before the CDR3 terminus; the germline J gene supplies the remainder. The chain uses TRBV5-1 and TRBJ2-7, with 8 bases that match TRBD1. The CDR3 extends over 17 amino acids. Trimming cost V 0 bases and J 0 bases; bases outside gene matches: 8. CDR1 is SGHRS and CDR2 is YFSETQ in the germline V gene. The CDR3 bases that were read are TGCGCCAGCAGCTTGGACCTCCGGGACAGGAGCTCCTACGAG. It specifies CASSLDLRDRSSYE. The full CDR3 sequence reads CASSLDLRDRSSYEQYF.

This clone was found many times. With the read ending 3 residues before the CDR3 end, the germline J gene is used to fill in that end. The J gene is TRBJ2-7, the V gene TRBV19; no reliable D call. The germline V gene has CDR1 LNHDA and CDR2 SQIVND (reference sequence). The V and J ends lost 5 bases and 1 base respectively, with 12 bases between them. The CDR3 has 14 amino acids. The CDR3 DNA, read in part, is TGTGCCAGTAGTCCCACCCTACTATCCTACGAG. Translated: CASSPTLLSYE. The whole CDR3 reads CASSPTLLSYEQYF.

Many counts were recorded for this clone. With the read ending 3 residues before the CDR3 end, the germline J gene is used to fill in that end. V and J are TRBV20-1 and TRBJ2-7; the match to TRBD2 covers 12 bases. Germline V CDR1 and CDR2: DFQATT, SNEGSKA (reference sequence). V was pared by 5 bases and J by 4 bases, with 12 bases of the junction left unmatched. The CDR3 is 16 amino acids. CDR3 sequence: CSAARYGTSGRYEQYF. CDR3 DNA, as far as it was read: TGCAGTGCTGCTAGATACGGCACTAGCGGGAGGTACGAG.

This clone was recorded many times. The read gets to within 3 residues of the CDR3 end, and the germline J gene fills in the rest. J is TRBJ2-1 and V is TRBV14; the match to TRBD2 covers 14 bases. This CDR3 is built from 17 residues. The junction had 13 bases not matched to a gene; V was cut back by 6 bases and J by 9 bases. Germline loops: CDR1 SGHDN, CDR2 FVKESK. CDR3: CASRLGGTSGRSGEQFF. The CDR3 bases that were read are TGTGCCAGCAGGCTCGGGGGGACTAGCGGGAGAAGCGGTGAG.

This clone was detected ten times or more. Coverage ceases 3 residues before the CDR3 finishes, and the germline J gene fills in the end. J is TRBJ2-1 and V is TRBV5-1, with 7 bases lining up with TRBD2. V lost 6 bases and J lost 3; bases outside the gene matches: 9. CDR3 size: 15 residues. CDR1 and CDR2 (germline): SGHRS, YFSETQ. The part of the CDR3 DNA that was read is TGCGCCAGCACCGTCCTCTCGGGGGGCTACAATGAG. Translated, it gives CASTVLSGGYNE. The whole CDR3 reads CASTVLSGGYNEQFF.

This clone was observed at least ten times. The sequenced part of the CDR3 DNA is TGTGCCAGCAGCTTAGCGGGACTCTACGAG. This encodes CASSLAGLYE. The entire CDR3 sequence reads CASSLAGLYEQYF. The chain carries TRBV13 and TRBJ2-7; possibly TRBD2 for D (6 bases). Coverage ceases 3 residues before the CDR3 finishes, and the germline J gene fills in the end. The germline CDR1 and CDR2 sequences are PRHDT and FYEKMQ (reference sequence). Trimming left V 1 base short and J 3 bases short, with 7 bases between. The CDR3 is 13 residues long.

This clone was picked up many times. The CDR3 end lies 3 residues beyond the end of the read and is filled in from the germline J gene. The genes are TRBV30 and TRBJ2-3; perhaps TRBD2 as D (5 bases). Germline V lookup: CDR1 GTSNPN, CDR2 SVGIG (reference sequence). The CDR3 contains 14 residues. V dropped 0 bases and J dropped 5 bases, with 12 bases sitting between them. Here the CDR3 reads CAWSVGELRDTQYF. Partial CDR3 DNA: TGTGCCTGGAGTGTCGGGGAATTGAGAGATACG.

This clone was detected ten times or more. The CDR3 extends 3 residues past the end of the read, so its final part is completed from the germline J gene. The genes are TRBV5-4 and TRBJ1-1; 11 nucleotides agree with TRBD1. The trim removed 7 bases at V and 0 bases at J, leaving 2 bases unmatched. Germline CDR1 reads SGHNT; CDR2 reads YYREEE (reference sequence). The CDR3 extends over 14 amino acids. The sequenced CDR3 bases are TGTGCCAGCGGACAGGGGGCTATGAACACTGAA. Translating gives CASGQGAMNTE. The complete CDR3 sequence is CASGQGAMNTEAFF.

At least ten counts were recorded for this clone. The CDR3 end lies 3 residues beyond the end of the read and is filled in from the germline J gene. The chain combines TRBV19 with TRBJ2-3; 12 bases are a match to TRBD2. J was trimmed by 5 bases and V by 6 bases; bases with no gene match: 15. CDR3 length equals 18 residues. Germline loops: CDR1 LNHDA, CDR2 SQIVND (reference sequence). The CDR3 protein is CASRQTELAGGSGDTQYF. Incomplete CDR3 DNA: TGTGCCAGTAGACAAACCGAGCTAGCGGGAGGGTCCGGAGATACG.

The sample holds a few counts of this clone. The CDR3 here is CASSLVGGPVSEAFF. CDR3 DNA (partial): TGTGCCAGCAGCTTAGTGGGCGGGCCAGTAAGTGAA. The chain joins TRBV11-2 to TRBJ1-1; D call uncertain. The CDR3 extends 3 residues past the end of the read, so its final part is completed from the germline J gene. In germline, CDR1 is SGHAT, CDR2 FQNNGV. Trimming removed 1 base from V and 7 bases from J, with 16 bases in between. CDR3 length: 15 residues.

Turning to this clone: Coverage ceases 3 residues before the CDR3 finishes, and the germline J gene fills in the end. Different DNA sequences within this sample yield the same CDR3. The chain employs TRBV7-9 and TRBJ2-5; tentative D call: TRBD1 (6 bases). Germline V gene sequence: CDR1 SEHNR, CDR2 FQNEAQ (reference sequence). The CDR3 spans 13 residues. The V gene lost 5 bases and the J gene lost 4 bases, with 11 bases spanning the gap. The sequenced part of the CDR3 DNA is TGTGCCAGCAGCCCGCAGGGGCCAGAGACC. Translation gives CASSPQGPET. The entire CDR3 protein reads CASSPQGPETQYF.

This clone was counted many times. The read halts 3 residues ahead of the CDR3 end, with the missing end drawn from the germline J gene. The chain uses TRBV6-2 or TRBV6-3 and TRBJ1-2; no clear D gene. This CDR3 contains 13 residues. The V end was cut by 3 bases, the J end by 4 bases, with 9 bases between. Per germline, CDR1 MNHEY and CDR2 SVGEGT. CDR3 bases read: TGTGCCAGCAGTTATGAGGAGGGCTATGGC. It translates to CASSYEEGYG. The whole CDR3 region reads CASSYEEGYGYTF.

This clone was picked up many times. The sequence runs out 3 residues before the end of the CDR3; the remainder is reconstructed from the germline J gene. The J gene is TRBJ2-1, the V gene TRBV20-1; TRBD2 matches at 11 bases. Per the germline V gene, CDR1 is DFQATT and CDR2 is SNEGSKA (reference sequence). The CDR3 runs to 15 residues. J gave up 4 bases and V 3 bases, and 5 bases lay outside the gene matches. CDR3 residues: CSARRGLADYNEQFF. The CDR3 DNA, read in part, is TGCAGTGCTAGGAGGGGACTAGCGGATTACAATGAG.

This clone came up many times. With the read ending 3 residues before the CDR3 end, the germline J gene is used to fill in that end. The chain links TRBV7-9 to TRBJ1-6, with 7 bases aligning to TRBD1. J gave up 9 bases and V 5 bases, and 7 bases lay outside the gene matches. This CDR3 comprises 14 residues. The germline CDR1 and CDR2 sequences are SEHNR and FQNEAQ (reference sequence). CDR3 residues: CASSPRAGGSPLHF. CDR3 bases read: TGTGCCAGCAGCCCGAGGGCAGGGGGTTCACCC.

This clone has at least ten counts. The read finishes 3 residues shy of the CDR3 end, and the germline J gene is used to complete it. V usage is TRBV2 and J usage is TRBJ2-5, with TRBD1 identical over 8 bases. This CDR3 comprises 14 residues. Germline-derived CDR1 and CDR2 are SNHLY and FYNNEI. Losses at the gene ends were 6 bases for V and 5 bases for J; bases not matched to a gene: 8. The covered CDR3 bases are TGTGCCAGCAGAGACAGGGGTCTCCAGGAGACC. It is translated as CASRDRGLQET. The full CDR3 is CASRDRGLQETQYF. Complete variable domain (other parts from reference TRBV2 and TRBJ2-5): EPEVTQTPSHQVTQMGQEVILRCVPISNHLYFYWYRQILGQKVEFLVSFYNNEISEKSEIFDDQFSVERPDGSNFTLKIRSTKLEDSAMYFCASRDRGLQETQYFGPGTRLLVL.